The 20 T cell receptor beta chains presented below share a single source sample, sequenced in a study of blood T cell repertoires in COVID-19. Sequencing used immunoSEQ multiplex PCR; TCRdb keeps in-frame clones, though not all of them. The sample holds about 300,000 clones, approximately 85% seen once. Sequencing was carried out using peripheral blood. Receptors were obtained from a human donor in a cohort sampled during active COVID-19.

J is TRBJ2-2 and V is TRBV6-5; 7 bases are a match to TRBD1. Germline-derived CDR1 and CDR2 are MNHEY and SVGAGI. V lost 5 bases and J lost 4; bases outside the gene matches: 7. The CDR3 spans 15 residues. This CDR3 is CASSPRGRVTGELFF. CDR3 nucleotides: TGTGCCAGCAGTCCTAGGGGGCGAGTCACCGGGGAGCTGTTTTTT.

This clone was observed many times. The gene calls are TRBV5-6 and TRBJ1-2; no reliable D call. V shed 3 bases and J shed 5 bases, with 8 bases lying between them. Germline CDR1 SGHDT, CDR2 YYEEEE. The CDR3 is 12 residues long. CDR3 nucleotide sequence: TGTGCCAGCAGCTCAGGCGTTTATGGCTACACCTTC. Protein sequence: CASSSGVYGYTF. The whole variable domain, filled in from reference TRBV5-6 and TRBJ1-2, reads DAGVTQSPTHLIKTRGQQVTLRCSPKSGHDTVSWYQQALGQGPQFIFQYYEEEERQRGNFPDRFSGHQFPNYSSELNVNALLLGDSALYLCASSSGVYGYTFGSGTRLTVV.

This chain joins TRBV7-9 and TRBJ1-1; D gene uncertain. The length of the CDR3 is 15 residues. Trimming took 5 bases from V and 1 from J, leaving 14 bases between them. Germline V lookup: CDR1 SEHNR, CDR2 FQNEAQ (reference sequence). The CDR3 DNA reads as TGTGCCAGCAGCCTAATCGGAGTTTCGAACACTGAAGCTTTCTTT. Residues: CASSLIGVSNTEAFF. The variable domain in full, with the rest retrieved from reference TRBV7-9 and TRBJ1-1, is DTGVSQNPRHKITKRGQNVTFRCDPISEHNRLYWYRQTLGQGPEFLTYFQNEAQLEKSRLLSDRFSAERPKGSFSTLEIQRTEQGDSAMYLCASSLIGVSNTEAFFGQGTRLTVV.

The chain combines TRBV5-4 with TRBJ1-2; the D gene is possibly TRBD1 (5 bases). CDR3 length: 16 residues. CDR1 is SGHNT, CDR2 YYREEE, per germline (reference sequence). V was shortened by 0 bases and J by 0 bases, with 12 bases between the two germline ends. The CDR3 DNA follows: TGTGCCAGCAGCTTGGGACAGATGCAAGCTAACTATGGCTACACCTTC. Residues: CASSLGQMQANYGYTF.

The rearrangement links TRBV5-6 to TRBJ1-1, with TRBD1 matching over 9 bases. Germline assignment: CDR1 SGHDT and CDR2 YYEEEE. V gave up 6 bases and J gave up 0 bases; unmatched junction bases: 9. The CDR3 runs 16 residues. The CDR3 nucleotides are TGTGCCAGCACTCAGGGGACAGGGAAAATGAACACTGAAGCTTTCTTT. The encoded protein is CASTQGTGKMNTEAFF.

The chain has TRBV2 and TRBJ1-5; TRBD1 matches at 10 bases. Losses at the gene ends were 5 bases for V and 3 bases for J; bases not matched to a gene: 4. Germline loops: CDR1 SNHLY, CDR2 FYNNEI. CDR3 size: 15 residues. This CDR3 is CASSPGTGVNQPQHF. CDR3 DNA sequence: TGTGCCAGCAGTCCCGGGACAGGGGTCAATCAGCCCCAGCATTTT.

This chain connects TRBV12-5 to TRBJ1-1; 7 positions match TRBD1. Germline CDR1 LGHNT, CDR2 FRNRAP. This CDR3 region has 16 residues. Germline trimming cut 4 bases from V and 3 bases from J; bases unmatched to any gene: 11. The CDR3, as DNA: TGTGCTAGTGGTTCCCTCCTCATCGGGACAGACACTGAAGCTTTCTTT. Its protein is CASGSLLIGTDTEAFF.

The rearrangement links TRBV7-6 to TRBJ2-3, with D possibly TRBD2 on 5 matching bases. The ends were cut back, 6 bases at V and 2 bases at J, with 15 bases in the middle. This CDR3 comprises 15 residues. Germline-derived CDR1 and CDR2 are SGHVS and FNYEAQ. The chain's CDR3 is CASSFDGENTDTQYF. The CDR3 bases are TGTGCCAGCAGTTTCGACGGGGAAAACACAGATACGCAGTATTTT.

This clone was counted once. This chain uses TRBV19 with TRBJ1-6; the D gene is possibly TRBD1 (5 bases). The CDR3 runs 15 residues. V lost 7 bases to trimming and J lost 5 bases, with 15 bases between them. Germline values: CDR1 LNHDA, CDR2 SQIVND (reference sequence). CDR3 sequence (DNA): TGTGCCAGTACCATGCCGGGCAGGGATAATTCACCCCTCCACTTT. This sequence encodes CASTMPGRDNSPLHF.

This clone has only a few counts. This chain connects TRBV7-3 to TRBJ2-1, with D possibly matching TRBD1 (6 bases). The CDR3 sequence is 16 residues long. V was trimmed by 6 bases and J by 0 bases, leaving 15 bases between them. Per the germline V gene, CDR1 is SGHTA and CDR2 is FQGTGA. The CDR3 coding sequence is TGTGCCAGCAGTCCACGTGGGGGCAGCTCCTACAATGAGCAGTTCTTC. Translated: CASSPRGGSSYNEQFF.

CDR3 coding DNA: TGTGCCAGCAGCGGCACAGGGTTTTCGGATACGCAGTATTTT. It translates to CASSGTGFSDTQYF. The rearrangement joins TRBV5-4 to TRBJ2-3; D perhaps matches TRBD1 (6 bases). Germline CDR1 reads SGHNT; CDR2 reads YYREEE (reference sequence). Between the trimmed V and J ends, which lost 4 bases and 6 bases, there was a span of 15 bases. The CDR3 extends over 14 amino acids.

This chain connects TRBV7-2 to TRBJ2-5; D unresolved. CDR1 is SGHTA and CDR2 is FQGNSA in the germline V gene. The CDR3 is 13 amino acids. Trimming removed 4 bases at V and 4 bases at J, with 10 bases between. Written as DNA, the CDR3 is TGTGCCAGCAGCTATAGCTTAGGAGAGACCCAGTACTTC. It yields the protein CASSYSLGETQYF.

This clone was detected once. J is TRBJ2-5 and V is TRBV19; a possible D gene is TRBD1 (6 bases). This CDR3 has 15 residues. CDR1 LNHDA and CDR2 SQIVND come from the germline V gene (reference sequence). The V and J ends lost 0 bases and 7 bases respectively, with 15 bases between them. The CDR3 sequence: CASSIDGVRGATQYF. Here the CDR3 DNA reads TGTGCCAGTAGTATAGATGGTGTCAGGGGCGCGACCCAGTACTTC.

The V gene is TRBV12-5, the J gene TRBJ2-7; possibly TRBD2 for D (6 bases). The CDR3 loop spans 13 amino acids. The V end was cut by 8 bases, the J end by 0 bases, with 11 bases between. The germline gives CDR1 LGHNT, CDR2 FRNRAP. This CDR3 reads CASRERASYEQYF. CDR3 DNA: TGTGCTAGTAGGGAGCGGGCCTCCTACGAGCAGTACTTC.

The chain combines TRBV4-3 with TRBJ2-7; TRBD2 matches at 11 bases. This CDR3 contains 16 residues. CDR1 is LGHNA and CDR2 is YSLEER in the germline V gene. With V trimmed by 0 bases and J by 5 bases, 6 bases remained unmatched. The CDR3 spells CASSQDPSGRTDEQYF. CDR3 DNA: TGCGCCAGCAGCCAAGATCCTAGCGGGAGGACAGACGAGCAGTACTTC.

The rearrangement links TRBV10-3 to TRBJ2-7; 10 nucleotides line up with TRBD2. V was pared by 6 bases and J by 2 bases, with 1 base of the junction left unmatched. This CDR3 is built from 13 residues. CDR1 and CDR2 (germline): ENHRY, SYGVKD. CDR3 in amino acids: CAIRTSGTYEQYF. The CDR3 nucleotides are TGTGCCATCAGAACTAGCGGGACCTACGAGCAGTACTTC.

This clone appeared many times. The gene calls are TRBV19 and TRBJ2-1; 10 nucleotides line up with TRBD2. The V gene end was trimmed by 7 bases and the J gene end by 6 bases; junction bases not matched to a gene: 12. Germline V CDR1 and CDR2: LNHDA, SQIVND (reference sequence). The CDR3 contains 16 residues. The CDR3 bases are TGTGCCAGTACCCCCGAGGGTAGCGGGAGGTTCAATGAGCAGTTCTTC. Translating gives CASTPEGSGRFNEQFF.

This clone was picked up a small number of times. The V gene is TRBV29-1, the J gene TRBJ2-2; D may be TRBD1 (5 bases). CDR1 SQVTM and CDR2 ANQGSEA come from the germline V gene. There are 14 residues in the CDR3. Trimming cost V 4 bases and J 0 bases, with 9 bases left between them. The CDR3 protein is CSVGRAANTGELFF. The CDR3 DNA reads as TGCAGCGTTGGCAGGGCCGCGAACACCGGGGAGCTGTTTTTT.

This clone was picked up a small number of times. The CDR3 reads CASSPQAGGVRRDTQYF. The DNA of the CDR3 is TGTGCCAGTAGCCCCCAAGCAGGGGGCGTTAGGAGAGATACGCAGTATTTT. This chain joins TRBV19 and TRBJ2-3; TRBD1 matches at 8 bases. This CDR3 has 17 residues. The trim removed 6 bases at V and 5 bases at J, leaving 16 bases unmatched. Germline-derived CDR1 and CDR2 are LNHDA and SQIVND (reference sequence).

The chain recombines TRBV28 with TRBJ2-7; a weak D match, TRBD1 (6 bases). The V gene's germline CDR1 is MDHEN and CDR2 SYDVKM. CDR3 size: 12 residues. V was shortened by 8 bases and J by 6 bases, with 14 bases between the two germline ends. The CDR3 coding sequence is TGTGCCAGCGGCACAGGGTCCACCGAGCAGTACTTC. Protein: CASGTGSTEQYF.